This T cell receptor (beta chain) appears in the sequencing data of a study of blood T cell repertoires in COVID-19. About the study: Samples representing acute and convalescent COVID-19 were sourced from the United States, Italy and Spain.

Germline V lookup: CDR1 MNHEY, CDR2 SVGAGI. The CDR3 has 15 amino acids. The junction had 8 bases not matched to a gene; V was cut back by 6 bases and J by 4 bases. Data came from immunoSEQ multiplex PCR; TCRdb stores just in-frame clones and leaves some out. The sample has tens of thousands of clones; roughly 84% are singletons. In its sample, this clone is medium-sized (0.01 to 0.1%). The sequence was obtained from a woman aged 55-69 years with acute or convalescent COVID-19. What was sequenced was peripheral blood. The V and J genes are TRBV6-5 and TRBJ2-7, with 11 positions matching TRBD2. CDR3 sequence reads: CASSLTSGGQYEQYF. In DNA form, the CDR3 reads TGTGCCAGCAGCCTCACTAGCGGGGGCCAGTACGAGCAGTACTTC.